These 21 T cell receptor beta chains originate from one sample sequenced in a study of cytomegalovirus exposure and HLA in healthy donors. The PCR ran on 60 Vbeta and 13 Jbeta primers. The repertoire was sequenced with immunoSEQ multiplex PCR; TCRdb's copy has only in-frame clones and lacks some. The data contain approximately 150,000 clones, roughly four fifths of them seen just once; the ten biggest clones take up 1.5% to 2.5%. The sample consisted of PBMCs. Source of these receptors: a middle-aged woman in good health and CMV-seronegative.

The genes are TRBV19 and TRBJ2-7; 9 bases are shared with TRBD2. Germline trimming cut 5 bases from V and 0 bases from J; bases unmatched to any gene: 5. The CDR3 extends over 15 amino acids. CDR1 is LNHDA, CDR2 SQIVND, per germline (reference sequence). The CDR3 here is CASSLTSGPSYEQYF. Here the CDR3 DNA reads TGTGCCAGTAGTCTCACTAGCGGGCCCTCCTACGAGCAGTACTTC. The full variable domain, completed using reference TRBV19 and TRBJ2-7, is DGGITQSPKYLFRKEGQNVTLSCEQNLNHDAMYWYRQDPGQGLRLIYYSQIVNDFQKGDIAEGYSVSREKKESFPLTVTSAQKNPTAFYLCASSLTSGPSYEQYFGPGTRLTVT.

This sequence joins TRBV27 and TRBJ2-7; D not certain. The CDR3 loop spans 14 amino acids. The V and J ends lost 3 bases and 0 bases respectively, with 9 bases between them. CDR1 and CDR2 from the germline V gene are MNHEY and SMNVEV (reference sequence). This chain's CDR3 is CASSFRRLSYEQYF. Written as DNA, the CDR3 is TGTGCCAGCAGTTTTCGGCGACTCTCCTACGAGCAGTACTTC.

The chain uses TRBV6-1 and TRBJ1-1; 8 positions match TRBD1. V gave up 2 bases and J gave up 4 bases; unmatched junction bases: 3. The CDR3 has 14 amino acids. Germline V gene sequence: CDR1 MNHNS, CDR2 SASEGT. The CDR3 here is CASSEITGGTEAFF. In DNA, the CDR3 is TGTGCCAGCAGTGAAATAACAGGGGGCACTGAAGCTTTCTTT.

This chain uses TRBV7-8 with TRBJ1-4, with 9 nucleotides matching TRBD1. V trimming: 5 bases; J trimming: 8 bases; junction bases outside the gene matches: 9. This CDR3 is built from 15 residues. Germline V gives CDR1 SGHVS, CDR2 FQNEAQ. The CDR3 is CASSGRQGVKEKLFF. The CDR3, as DNA: TGTGCCAGCAGCGGGCGACAGGGGGTGAAAGAAAAACTGTTTTTT.

The chain links TRBV27 to TRBJ2-7; the D gene is possibly TRBD2 (5 bases). The CDR3 is made up of 15 amino acids. V lost 2 bases, J lost 3 bases, and 14 bases lay in between. Germline lookup yields CDR1 MNHEY and CDR2 SMNVEV (reference sequence). The CDR3 DNA reads as TGTGCCAGCAGTTTAATCCCTACTAGTTTCTACGAGCAGTACTTC. It is translated as CASSLIPTSFYEQYF.

This sequence joins TRBV29-1 and TRBJ1-1; maybe TRBD1 (6 bases). The germline V gene has CDR1 SQVTM and CDR2 ANQGSEA. CDR3 length: 13 residues. V lost 5 bases to trimming and J lost 6 bases, with 16 bases between them. This chain's CDR3 is CSVRRDRQAEAFF. The CDR3 bases are TGCAGCGTTCGTCGGGATAGACAGGCTGAAGCTTTCTTT.

This clone has more than one count but fewer than ten. The chain is built from TRBV25-1 and TRBJ1-2, with TRBD1 matching over 7 bases. This CDR3 is built from 12 residues. Germline trimming cut 7 bases from V and 7 bases from J; bases unmatched to any gene: 6. Germline lookup yields CDR1 MGHDK and CDR2 SYGVNS. The CDR3: CASISDRTGYTF. In DNA form, the CDR3 reads TGTGCCAGCATCTCGGACAGGACTGGCTACACCTTC.

The chain couples TRBV7-2 to TRBJ2-5, with D perhaps TRBD2 (7 bases). V was shortened by 4 bases and J by 3 bases, with 15 bases between the two germline ends. The CDR3 is 15 residues long. CDR1 is SGHTA and CDR2 is FQGNSA in the germline V gene. The CDR3 DNA follows: TGTGCCAGCAGCTGGGTGGGGGGGCCCGAAGAGACCCAGTACTTC. Its protein product is CASSWVGGPEETQYF.

The V gene is TRBV6-5, the J gene TRBJ1-1, with D hard to call. V gave up 4 bases and J gave up 6 bases, with 12 bases separating them. The CDR3 totals 13 residues. Germline V gives CDR1 MNHEY, CDR2 SVGAGI. DNA for the CDR3: TGTGCCAGCAGTTTATATCCGACATCTGAAGCTTTCTTT. This sequence encodes CASSLYPTSEAFF.

V gene TRBV7-6 combines with J gene TRBJ2-6; perhaps TRBD2 as D (6 bases). Per germline, CDR1 SGHVS and CDR2 FNYEAQ. The CDR3 covers 17 residues. Trimming removed 3 bases at V and 0 bases at J, with 12 bases between. For the CDR3, the DNA is TGTGCCAGCAGCTTGCGGGGTAGTATCTCTGGGGCCAACGTCCTGACTTTC. Its translation: CASSLRGSISGANVLTF.

The chain links TRBV7-9 to TRBJ2-5, with 8 bases matching TRBD2. CDR1 and CDR2 (germline): SEHNR, FQNEAQ (reference sequence). The CDR3 totals 18 residues. J was trimmed by 5 bases and V by 5 bases; bases with no gene match: 19. The CDR3 here is CASSRTPTGTRFSETQYF. CDR3 DNA: TGTGCCAGCAGCCGAACCCCCACCGGGACTAGGTTTTCGGAGACCCAGTACTTC.

The chain employs TRBV5-1 and TRBJ2-1; a weak D match, TRBD2 (6 bases). The CDR3 consists of 15 residues. V was pared by 4 bases and J by 10 bases, with 21 bases between. Germline V gene sequence: CDR1 SGHRS, CDR2 YFSETQ. The CDR3 spells CASSPRDWGVREQFF. The DNA for the CDR3 is TGCGCCAGCAGCCCCCGGGACTGGGGGGTTCGGGAGCAGTTCTTC.

V usage is TRBV7-9 and J usage is TRBJ2-5; 8 nucleotides match TRBD1. J lost 1 base, V lost 5 bases, and 6 bases had no gene match. Germline CDR1 reads SEHNR; CDR2 reads FQNEAQ (reference sequence). The CDR3 is made up of 15 amino acids. CDR3 coding DNA: TGTGCCAGCAGCCTGACAGGGGTTCTCCAAGAGACCCAGTACTTC. Its translation is CASSLTGVLQETQYF.

J is TRBJ1-2 and V is TRBV2; D perhaps matches TRBD1 (6 bases). The CDR3 runs 14 residues. Germline assignment: CDR1 SNHLY and CDR2 FYNNEI. Trimming stripped 5 bases from V and 7 bases from J, with 17 bases between. CDR3 nucleotides: TGTGCCAGCAGTAAAACACAGGGATGGCTTGGCTACACCTTC. Its protein product is CASSKTQGWLGYTF.

This clone has only one observation. The chain carries TRBV29-1 and TRBJ2-2; D may be TRBD1 (5 bases). Germline loops: CDR1 SQVTM, CDR2 ANQGSEA. This CDR3 is built from 13 residues. The V gene lost 6 bases and the J gene lost 2 bases, with 10 bases spanning the gap. The CDR3 sequence: CSVNRINTGELFF. DNA of the CDR3: TGCAGCGTCAACAGGATTAACACCGGGGAGCTGTTTTTT.

The chain carries TRBV28 and TRBJ2-1, with a tentative D call TRBD1 (6 bases). Trimming left V 1 base short and J 10 bases short, with 14 bases between. CDR1 and CDR2 from the germline V gene are MDHEN and SYDVKM. CDR3 length equals 14 residues. The CDR3 nucleotides read TGTGCCAGCAGTTTATTACAGGGCCTAGCCGAGCAGTTCTTC. Its translation is CASSLLQGLAEQFF.

The V gene is TRBV6-5, the J gene TRBJ2-7; D is perhaps TRBD1 (5 bases). V gave up 6 bases and J gave up 3 bases, with 9 bases separating them. The length of the CDR3 is 12 residues. Germline V lookup: CDR1 MNHEY, CDR2 SVGAGI. CDR3 loop: CASSRQGYEQYF. CDR3 nucleotides: TGTGCCAGCAGCCGGCAGGGCTACGAGCAGTACTTC.

The CDR3 spells CASSSQSGRAIDTQYF. CDR3 bases: TGCGCCAGCAGCTCCCAGAGCGGGAGGGCAATAGATACGCAGTATTTT. The V gene is TRBV5-1, the J gene TRBJ2-3; 10 bases are a match to TRBD2. This CDR3 is 16 amino acids long. V lost 3 bases and J lost 5; bases outside the gene matches: 9. CDR1 and CDR2 from the germline V gene are SGHRS and YFSETQ.

The V call is TRBV4-3, the J call TRBJ2-2, with 7 bases that match TRBD2. CDR3 length: 14 residues. CDR1 is LGHNA and CDR2 is YSLEER in the germline V gene. V dropped 8 bases and J dropped 4; count of bases not matched to a gene: 7. CDR3 residues: CASAPGGGTGELFF. The CDR3 region has the DNA TGCGCCAGCGCCCCGGGGGGTGGCACCGGGGAGCTGTTTTTT.

The rearrangement uses TRBV5-1 and TRBJ2-1, with D perhaps TRBD1 (5 bases). The CDR3 runs 15 residues. The V gene's germline CDR1 is SGHRS and CDR2 YFSETQ. V was cut by 4 bases and J by 5 bases, with 16 bases left in between. The CDR3 loop reads CASSIQGPAHNEQFF. DNA for the CDR3: TGCGCCAGCAGCATTCAGGGTCCGGCGCACAATGAGCAGTTCTTC.

The chain couples TRBV9 to TRBJ1-1, with D uncertain. The CDR3 covers 13 residues. Germline CDR1 and CDR2: SGDLS and YYNGEE. V lost 4 bases and J 7 bases, leaving 14 bases between the germline ends. DNA for the CDR3: TGTGCCAGCAGCTCCCGAGGAGCGTTTGAAGCTTTCTTT. This codes for CASSSRGAFEAFF.